The sequence of this TCR beta chain was determined in a study of tissue T cells after allogeneic stem cell transplantation. Study information: Samples with visible lymphocytes on H&E were prioritized for sequencing. General study results and limits: Anatomically similar tissues had similar TCR repertoires within each patient. Limitations included a small, clinically heterogeneous cohort and limited sampling depth. Alloreactivity or antigen specificity of tissue TCRs was not determined; some clones might be host cells.

With respect to this clone: The antigen is undetermined.

The CDR3 covers 15 residues. V lost 4 bases to trimming and J lost 3 bases, with 16 bases between them. Germline-derived CDR1 and CDR2 are LGHNA and YSLEER. Profiled with immunoSEQ multiplex PCR; TCRdb holds only in-frame clones, not every one. The sample shows 3,000 to 5,000 clones, 74% of them seen only once. This chain links TRBV4-3 with TRBJ2-7; D remains ambiguous. This TCR came from a woman between 18 and 50 years old with breast cancer. The material was left colon tissue, obtained at autopsy. The CDR3 sequence is CASSRGNGAGYEQYF. Written as DNA, the CDR3 is TGCGCCAGCAGCCGGGGAAACGGAGCCGGCTACGAGCAGTACTTC.